This TCR beta chain came from a study of cytomegalovirus exposure and HLA in healthy donors. Findings and limits, study-wide: Later, an analysis found that common viral pathogens appeared to be linked with several of the most significant clusters. The authors enumerated 150 to 200 TCR beta chains as linked to cytomegalovirus. High sensitivity and specificity were reportedly achieved when the classifier diagnosed cytomegalovirus status. Segments of the TCR beta V type were, in most cases, productive about 87% or about 30% of the time in an earlier analysis.

The junction had 11 bases not matched to a gene; V was cut back by 2 bases and J by 8 bases. Germline values: CDR1 SEHNR, CDR2 FQNEAQ (reference sequence). This CDR3 is built from 15 residues. Both 60 Vbeta primers and 13 Jbeta primers went into the PCR. TCRdb's copy holds only in-frame clones and misses some; the assay was immunoSEQ multiplex PCR. The data contain 150,000 to 200,000 clones, about four fifths of them singletons. As for this clone: Its antigen is still unknown.

Specimen: PBMCs. This chain links TRBV7-9 with TRBJ1-2; 7 nucleotides align to TRBD1. The receptor comes from a male donor in good health and CMV-seropositive. This CDR3 reads CASSLTRQGVGGYTF. CDR3 coding DNA: TGTGCCAGCAGCTTAACTCGACAGGGTGTCGGCGGCTACACCTTC.